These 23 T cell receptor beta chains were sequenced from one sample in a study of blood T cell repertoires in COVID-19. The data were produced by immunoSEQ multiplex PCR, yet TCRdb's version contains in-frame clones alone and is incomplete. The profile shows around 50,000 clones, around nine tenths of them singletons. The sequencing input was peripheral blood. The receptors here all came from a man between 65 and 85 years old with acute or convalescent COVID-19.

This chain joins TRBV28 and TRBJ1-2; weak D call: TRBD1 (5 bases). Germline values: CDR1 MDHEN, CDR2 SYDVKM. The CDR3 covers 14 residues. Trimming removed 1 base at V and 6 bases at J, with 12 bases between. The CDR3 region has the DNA TGTGCCAGCAGTTTATCATGGGGCTGGGATGGCTACACCTTC. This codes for CASSLSWGWDGYTF.

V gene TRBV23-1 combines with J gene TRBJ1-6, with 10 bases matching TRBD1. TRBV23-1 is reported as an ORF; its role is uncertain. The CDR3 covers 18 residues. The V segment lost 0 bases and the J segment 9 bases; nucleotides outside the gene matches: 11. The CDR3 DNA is TGCGCCAGCAGTCAATCTGGCCCGCGTGGGACAGGGGCTTCACCCCTCCACTTT. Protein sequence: CASSQSGPRGTGASPLHF.

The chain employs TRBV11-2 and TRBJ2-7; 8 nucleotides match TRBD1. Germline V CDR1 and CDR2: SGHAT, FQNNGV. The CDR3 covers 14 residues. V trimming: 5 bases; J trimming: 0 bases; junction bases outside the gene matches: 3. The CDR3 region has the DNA TGTGCCAGCAGCACCGACAGGGGCTCCTACGAGCAGTACTTC. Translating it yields CASSTDRGSYEQYF.

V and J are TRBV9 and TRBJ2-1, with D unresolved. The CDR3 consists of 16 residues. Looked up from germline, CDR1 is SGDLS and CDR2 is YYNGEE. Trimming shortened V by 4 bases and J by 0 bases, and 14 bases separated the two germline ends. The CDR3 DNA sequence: TGTGCCAGCAGCCCACAACAGTCGTACTCCTACAATGAGCAGTTCTTC. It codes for CASSPQQSYSYNEQFF.

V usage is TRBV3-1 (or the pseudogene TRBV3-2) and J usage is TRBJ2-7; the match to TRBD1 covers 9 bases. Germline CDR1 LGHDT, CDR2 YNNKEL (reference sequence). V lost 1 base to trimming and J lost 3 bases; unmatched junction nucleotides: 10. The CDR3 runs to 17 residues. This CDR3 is CASSQGIGTGWFYEQYF. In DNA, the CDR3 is TGTGCCAGCAGCCAAGGTATAGGGACAGGGTGGTTCTACGAGCAGTACTTC.

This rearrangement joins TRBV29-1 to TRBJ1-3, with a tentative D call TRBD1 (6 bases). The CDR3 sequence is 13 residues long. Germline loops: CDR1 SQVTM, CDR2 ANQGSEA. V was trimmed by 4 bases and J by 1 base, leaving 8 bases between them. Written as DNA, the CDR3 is TGCAGCGTTGTCAGGGGTTCTGGAAACACCATATATTTT. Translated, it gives CSVVRGSGNTIYF.

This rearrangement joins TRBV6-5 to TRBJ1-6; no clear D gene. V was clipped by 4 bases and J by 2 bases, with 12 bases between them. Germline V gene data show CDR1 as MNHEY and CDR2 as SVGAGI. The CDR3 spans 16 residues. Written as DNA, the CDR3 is TGTGCCAGCAGTTTCGAGGGAGCCGCCTATAATTCACCCCTCCACTTT. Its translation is CASSFEGAAYNSPLHF.

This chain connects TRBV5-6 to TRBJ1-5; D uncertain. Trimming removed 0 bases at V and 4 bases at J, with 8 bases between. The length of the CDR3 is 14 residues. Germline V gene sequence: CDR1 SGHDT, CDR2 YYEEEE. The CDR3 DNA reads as TGTGCCAGCAGCTTGGGTACCGGGAATCAGCCCCAGCATTTT. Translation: CASSLGTGNQPQHF.

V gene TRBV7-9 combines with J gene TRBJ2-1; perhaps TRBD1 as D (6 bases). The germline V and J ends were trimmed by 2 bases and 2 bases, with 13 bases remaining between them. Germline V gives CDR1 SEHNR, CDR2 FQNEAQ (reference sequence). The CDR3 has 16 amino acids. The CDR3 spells CASSLSTGFAYNEQFF. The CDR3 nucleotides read TGTGCCAGCAGCTTATCCACAGGGTTCGCCTACAATGAGCAGTTCTTC. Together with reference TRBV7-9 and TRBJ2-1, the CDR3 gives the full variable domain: DTGVSQNPRHKITKRGQNVTFRCDPISEHNRLYWYRQTLGQGPEFLTYFQNEAQLEKSRLLSDRFSAERPKGSFSTLEIQRTEQGDSAMYLCASSLSTGFAYNEQFFGPGTRLTVL.

Here the CDR3 DNA reads TGTGCCAGCAGCGAGTGGGGGAGGGGATCGGGTCAGCCCCAGCATTTT. It encodes CASSEWGRGSGQPQHF. The chain employs TRBV7-2 and TRBJ1-5; a possible D gene is TRBD1 (5 bases). V was shortened by 5 bases and J by 6 bases, with 20 bases between the two germline ends. CDR3 length: 16 amino acids. CDR1 and CDR2 (germline): SGHTA, FQGNSA.

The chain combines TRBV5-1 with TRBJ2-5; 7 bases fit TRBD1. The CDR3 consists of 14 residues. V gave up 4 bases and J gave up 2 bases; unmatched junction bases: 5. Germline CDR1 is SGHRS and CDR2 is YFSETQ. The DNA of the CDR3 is TGCGCCAGCAGCCGACAGGGTATGCAAGAGACCCAGTACTTC. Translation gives CASSRQGMQETQYF.

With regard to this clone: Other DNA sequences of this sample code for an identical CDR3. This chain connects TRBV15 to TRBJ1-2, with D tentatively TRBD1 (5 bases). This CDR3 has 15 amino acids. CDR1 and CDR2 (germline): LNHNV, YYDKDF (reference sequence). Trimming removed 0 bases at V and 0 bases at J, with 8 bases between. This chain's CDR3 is CATSRDRGTNYGYTF. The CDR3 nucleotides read TGTGCCACCAGCAGAGATCGGGGGACTAACTATGGCTACACCTTC.

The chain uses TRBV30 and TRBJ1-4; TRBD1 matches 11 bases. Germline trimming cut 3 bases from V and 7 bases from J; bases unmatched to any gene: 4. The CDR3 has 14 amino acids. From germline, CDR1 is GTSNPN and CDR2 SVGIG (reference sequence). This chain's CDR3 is CAWRGQGAGEKLFF. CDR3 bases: TGTGCCTGGAGAGGACAGGGGGCAGGTGAAAAACTGTTTTTT.

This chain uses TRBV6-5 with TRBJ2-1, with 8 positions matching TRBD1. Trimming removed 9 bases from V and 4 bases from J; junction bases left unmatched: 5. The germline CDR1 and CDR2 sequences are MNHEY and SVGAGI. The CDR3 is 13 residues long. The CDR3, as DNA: TGTGCCAGTCCGGGACAGGAGTACAATGAGCAGTTCTTC. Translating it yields CASPGQEYNEQFF.

The CDR3, as DNA: TGTGCCAGCAGCTCAAGCGGGGAAAGCACAGATACGCAGTATTTT. It encodes CASSSSGESTDTQYF. The chain employs TRBV5-6 and TRBJ2-3; 7 bases agree with TRBD2. Trimming at V came to 3 bases and at J to 0 bases, leaving 4 bases not matched to a gene. The CDR3 spans 15 residues. Per the germline V gene, CDR1 is SGHDT and CDR2 is YYEEEE.

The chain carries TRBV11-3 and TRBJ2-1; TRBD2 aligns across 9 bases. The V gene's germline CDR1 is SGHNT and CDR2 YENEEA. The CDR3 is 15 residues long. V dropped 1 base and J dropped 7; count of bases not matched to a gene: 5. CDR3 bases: TGTGCCAGCAGCTTAGGGCGGGGGGGCACTAATGAGCAGTTCTTC. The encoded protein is CASSLGRGGTNEQFF.

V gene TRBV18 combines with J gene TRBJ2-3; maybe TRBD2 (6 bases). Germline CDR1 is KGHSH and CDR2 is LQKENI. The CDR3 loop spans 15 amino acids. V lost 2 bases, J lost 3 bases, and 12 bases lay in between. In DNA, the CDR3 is TGTGCCAGCTCACCAGGGCGGGGAAGTACAGATACGCAGTATTTT. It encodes CASSPGRGSTDTQYF.

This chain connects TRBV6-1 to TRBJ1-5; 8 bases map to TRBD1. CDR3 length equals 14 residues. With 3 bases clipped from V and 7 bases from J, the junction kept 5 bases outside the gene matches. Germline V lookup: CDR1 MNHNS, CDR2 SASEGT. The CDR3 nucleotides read TGTGCCAGCAGTGACACCAGGGGGCGACAGCCCCAGCATTTT. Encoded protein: CASSDTRGRQPQHF.

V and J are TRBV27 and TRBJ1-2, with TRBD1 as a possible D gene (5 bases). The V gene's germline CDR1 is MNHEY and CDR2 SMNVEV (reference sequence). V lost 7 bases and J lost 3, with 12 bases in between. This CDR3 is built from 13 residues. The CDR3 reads CASNKGFYYGYTF. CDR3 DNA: TGTGCCAGCAACAAGGGGTTCTACTATGGCTACACCTTC.

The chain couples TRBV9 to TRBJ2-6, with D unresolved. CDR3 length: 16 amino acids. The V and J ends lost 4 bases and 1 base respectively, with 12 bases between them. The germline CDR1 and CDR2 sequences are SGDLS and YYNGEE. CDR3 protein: CASSLGHESGANVLTF. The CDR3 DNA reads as TGTGCCAGCAGCCTTGGTCATGAGTCTGGGGCCAACGTCCTGACTTTC.

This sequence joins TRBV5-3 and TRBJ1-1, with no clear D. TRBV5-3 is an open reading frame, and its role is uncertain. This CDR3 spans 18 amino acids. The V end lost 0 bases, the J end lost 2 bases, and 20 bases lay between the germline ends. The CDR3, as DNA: TGTGCCAGAAGCTTGGGTCCTCCGTGGCGGATACACAACACTGAAGCTTTCTTT. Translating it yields CARSLGPPWRIHNTEAFF.

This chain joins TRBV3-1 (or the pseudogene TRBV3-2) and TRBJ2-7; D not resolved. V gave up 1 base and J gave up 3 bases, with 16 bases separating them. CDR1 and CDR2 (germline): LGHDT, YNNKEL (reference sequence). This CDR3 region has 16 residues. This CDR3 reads CASSQVVTSSSYEQYF. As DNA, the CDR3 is TGTGCCAGCAGCCAAGTGGTAACTTCGTCTAGCTACGAGCAGTACTTC.

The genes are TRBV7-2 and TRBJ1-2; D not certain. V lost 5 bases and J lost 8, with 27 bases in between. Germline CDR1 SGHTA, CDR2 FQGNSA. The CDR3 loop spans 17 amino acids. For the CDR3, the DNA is TGTGCCAGCAGCCCCTCCCGAGGCTACCGACTGTTTCGAGGCTACACCTTC. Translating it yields CASSPSRGYRLFRGYTF.